Listed here are 5 T cell receptor beta chains from one sample, sequenced in a study of follicular helper T cells after annual influenza vaccination (dated by TCRdb to the late 2010s). Library method: the immunoSEQ multiplex PCR assay. As stored in TCRdb, this immuneACCESS dataset retains in-frame rearrangements with V and J assigned. A fraction of the clones does not appear; measured against another copy, unresolved V genes explain less than half of the discrepancy, and the remainder lacks a known reason. Present in this sample are about 15,000 clones, around 84% of which were seen just once. The ten largest make up 1.3% of the sample. Interpreted using the paper, the time point label stands for: 2014-2015 season, 7 days after vaccination. The sample in question was CXCR5+ CD38- circulating T follicular helper cells from blood, obtained 7 days after influenza vaccination. Reading the label with the study, this specimen's cell subset or site is: circulating Tfh, non-naive CD4+CXCR5+PD-1+ (ICOS+CD38+ or ICOS-CD38-). The receptor set was obtained from an adult who received the influenza vaccine.

There are a few counts of this clone. The rearrangement uses TRBV19 and TRBJ1-5; D gene ambiguous. The CDR3 has 15 amino acids. V was clipped by 5 bases and J by 2 bases, with 13 bases between them. CDR1 LNHDA and CDR2 SQIVND come from the germline V gene (reference sequence). CDR3 protein: CASSVRGRGNQPQHF. The CDR3 DNA sequence: TGTGCCAGTAGTGTCCGAGGGAGGGGCAATCAGCCCCAGCATTTT.

The chain couples TRBV9 to TRBJ2-4; 7 nucleotides agree with TRBD1. This CDR3 region has 17 residues. Unmatched junction bases numbered 6, after V lost 0 bases and J lost 0 bases. Germline lookup yields CDR1 SGDLS and CDR2 YYNGEE. The CDR3 DNA is TGTGCCAGCAGCGTAGGGGGACAGTTAGTAGCCAAAAACATTCAGTACTTC. Its protein is CASSVGGQLVAKNIQYF.

The chain joins TRBV9 to TRBJ2-2; D is perhaps TRBD2 (5 bases). This CDR3 spans 13 amino acids. Germline values: CDR1 SGDLS, CDR2 YYNGEE. V was shortened by 3 bases and J by 4 bases, with 7 bases between the two germline ends. The CDR3 sequence is CASSATSTGELFF. CDR3 in DNA: TGTGCCAGCAGCGCCACTAGCACCGGGGAGCTGTTTTTT.

The chain has TRBV5-4 and TRBJ1-1, with 10 bases that match TRBD1. Germline V CDR1 and CDR2: SGHNT, YYREEE (reference sequence). The ends lost 1 base at V and 4 bases at J; junction bases unmatched: 4. The CDR3 is made up of 15 amino acids. The CDR3 sequence is CASSLPGQGITEAFF. The CDR3 DNA reads as TGTGCCAGCAGCTTGCCGGGACAGGGGATCACTGAAGCTTTCTTT. The variable domain in full, completed from reference TRBV5-4 and TRBJ1-1, reads ETGVTQSPTHLIKTRGQQVTLRCSSQSGHNTVSWYQQALGQGPQFIFQYYREEENGRGNFPPRFSGLQFPNYSSELNVNALELDDSALYLCASSLPGQGITEAFFGQGTRLTVV.

CDR3 amino acids: CASSAGQVGVGEQYF. In DNA, the CDR3 is TGTGCCAGCAGTGCCGGACAGGTGGGGGTGGGAGAGCAGTACTTC. This rearrangement joins TRBV27 to TRBJ2-7, with 7 bases lining up with TRBD1. There are 15 residues in the CDR3. Losses at the gene ends were 5 bases for V and 7 bases for J; bases not matched to a gene: 14. Germline lookup yields CDR1 MNHEY and CDR2 SMNVEV (reference sequence).